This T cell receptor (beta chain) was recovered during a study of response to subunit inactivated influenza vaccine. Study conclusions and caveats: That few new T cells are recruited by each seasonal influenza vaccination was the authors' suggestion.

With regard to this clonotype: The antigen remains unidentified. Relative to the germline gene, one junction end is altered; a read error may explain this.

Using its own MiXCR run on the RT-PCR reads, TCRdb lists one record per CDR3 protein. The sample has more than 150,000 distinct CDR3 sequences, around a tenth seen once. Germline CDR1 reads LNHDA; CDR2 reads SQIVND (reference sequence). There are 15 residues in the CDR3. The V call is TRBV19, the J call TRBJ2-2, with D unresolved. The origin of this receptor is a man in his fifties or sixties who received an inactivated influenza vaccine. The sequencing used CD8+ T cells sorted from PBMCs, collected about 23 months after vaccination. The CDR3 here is CASSIVEMNSGELFF. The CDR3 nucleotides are TGTGCCAGTAGTATCGTTGAAATGAACTCCGGGGAGCTGTTTTTT. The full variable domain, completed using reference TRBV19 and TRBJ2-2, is DGGITQSPKYLFRKEGQNVTLSCEQNLNHDAMYWYRQDPGQGLRLIYYSQIVNDFQKGDIAEGYSVSREKKESFPLTVTSAQKNPTAFYLCASSIVEMNSGELFFGEGSRLTVL.